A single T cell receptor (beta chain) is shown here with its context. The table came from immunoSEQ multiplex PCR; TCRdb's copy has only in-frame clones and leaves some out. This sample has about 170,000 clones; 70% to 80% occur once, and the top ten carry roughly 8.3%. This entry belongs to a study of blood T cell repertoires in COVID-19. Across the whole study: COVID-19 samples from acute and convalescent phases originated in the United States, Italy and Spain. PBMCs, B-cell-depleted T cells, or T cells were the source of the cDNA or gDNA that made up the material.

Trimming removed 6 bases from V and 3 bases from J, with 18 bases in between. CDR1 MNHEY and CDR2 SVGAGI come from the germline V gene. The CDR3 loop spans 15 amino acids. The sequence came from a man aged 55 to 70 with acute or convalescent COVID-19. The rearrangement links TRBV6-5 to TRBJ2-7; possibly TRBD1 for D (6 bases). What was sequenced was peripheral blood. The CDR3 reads CASSYRQVLLYEQYF. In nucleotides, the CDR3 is TGTGCCAGCAGCTACAGACAGGTCCTCCTCTACGAGCAGTACTTC.